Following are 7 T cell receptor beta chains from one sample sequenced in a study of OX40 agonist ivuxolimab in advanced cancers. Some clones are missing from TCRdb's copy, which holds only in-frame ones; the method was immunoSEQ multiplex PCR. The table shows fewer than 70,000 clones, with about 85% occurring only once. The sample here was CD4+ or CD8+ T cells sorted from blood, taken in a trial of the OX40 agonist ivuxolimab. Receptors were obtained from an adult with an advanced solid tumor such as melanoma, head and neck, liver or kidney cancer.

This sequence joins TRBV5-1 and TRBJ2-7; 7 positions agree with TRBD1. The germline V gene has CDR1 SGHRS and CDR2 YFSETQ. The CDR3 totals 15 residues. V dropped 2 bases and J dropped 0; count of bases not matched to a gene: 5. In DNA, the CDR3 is TGCGCCAGCAGCTTCTTACAGGGGAGCTCCTACGAGCAGTACTTC. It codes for CASSFLQGSSYEQYF.

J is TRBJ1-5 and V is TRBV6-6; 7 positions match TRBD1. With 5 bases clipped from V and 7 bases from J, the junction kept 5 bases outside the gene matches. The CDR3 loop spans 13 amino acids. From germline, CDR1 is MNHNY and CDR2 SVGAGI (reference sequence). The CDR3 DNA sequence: TGTGCCAGCAGTAGATTCAGGGGGCAGCCCCAGCATTTT. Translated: CASSRFRGQPQHF.

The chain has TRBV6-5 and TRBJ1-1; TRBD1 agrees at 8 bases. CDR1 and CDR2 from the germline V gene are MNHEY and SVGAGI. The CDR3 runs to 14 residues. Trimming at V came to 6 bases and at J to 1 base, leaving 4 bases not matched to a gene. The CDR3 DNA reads TGTGCCAGCAGACCGGGACAGGCGAACACTGAAGCTTTCTTT. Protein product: CASRPGQANTEAFF.

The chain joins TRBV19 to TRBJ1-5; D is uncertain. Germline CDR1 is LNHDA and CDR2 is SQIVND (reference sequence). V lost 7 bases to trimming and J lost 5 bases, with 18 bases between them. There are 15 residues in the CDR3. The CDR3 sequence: CASTDWHEGDQPQHF. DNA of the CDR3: TGTGCCAGTACCGATTGGCATGAAGGAGATCAGCCCCAGCATTTT.

This chain's CDR3 is CASSPEYEQYF. CDR3 DNA: TGTGCCAGCAGCCCCGAATACGAGCAGTACTTC. The J gene is TRBJ2-7, the V gene TRBV6-6; no firm D call. This CDR3 has 11 amino acids. Trimming removed 6 bases from V and 4 bases from J, with 7 bases in between. Germline V lookup: CDR1 MNHNY, CDR2 SVGAGI (reference sequence).

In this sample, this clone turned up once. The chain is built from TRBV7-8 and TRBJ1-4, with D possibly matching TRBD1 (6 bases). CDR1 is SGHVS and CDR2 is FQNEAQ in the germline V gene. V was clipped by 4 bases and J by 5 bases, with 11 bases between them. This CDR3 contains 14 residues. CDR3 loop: CASSYRDTNEKLFF. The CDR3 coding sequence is TGTGCCAGCAGCTACCGGGACACGAATGAAAAACTGTTTTTT.

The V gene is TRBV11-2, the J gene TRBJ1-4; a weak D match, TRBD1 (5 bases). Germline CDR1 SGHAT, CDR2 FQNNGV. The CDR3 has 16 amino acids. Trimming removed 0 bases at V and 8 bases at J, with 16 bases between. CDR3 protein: CASSLETGIRGEKLFF. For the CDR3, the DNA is TGTGCCAGCAGCTTAGAAACCGGGATCCGGGGGGAAAAACTGTTTTTT.